Listed here is a single TCR beta chain. Ten or more counts support this clonotype. There is no known antigen for this receptor. One base away there is no much larger clone; base qualities are not given. The record originates from a study of early T cells in non-severe SARS-CoV-2 infection (dated by TCRdb to the early 2020s). Concerning the study at large: Bulk RNA from unsorted whole blood was used for TCR sequencing, so alpha and beta chains could not be paired.

The research as a whole found: Matching against VDJdb was skewed toward anti-spike CD8 responses, likely underestimated virus-specific expansions, and missed private and CD4 specificities.

Set within a cohort of healthcare workers in London, UK, this nested case-control study involved weekly PCR testing of nasopharyngeal swabs along with blood sampling. Between 23 and 31 March 2020, the week of the UK lockdown, healthcare workers were enrolled and then followed up weekly for as long as 16 weeks. The library was obtained by 5' RACE. Instrument used: NextSeq 500. In the TCR library protocol, unique molecular identifiers were attached to individual cDNA molecules to correct for PCR bias and sequencing error. Both TCR alpha and beta chains were sequenced, and tight co-correlation was observed between alpha and beta sequence abundances in each sample. The original methods were these. Decombinator V4 was used to annotate the V gene, J gene and CDR3 of the TCR sequences. Expanded TCRs were defined as changing significantly between any two time points under a Poisson model with p below 0.0001. TCR abundances were normalised to the total number of TCRs sequenced in each sample and reported as counts per million. A search of VDJdb, accessed on 1 November 2021, was run for TCRs annotated to CMV, EBV and SARS-CoV-2, with TCRs annotated for multiple antigens excluded. The public reads were reanalyzed by TCRdb: fastp trimming at Q25, MiXCR alignment, in-frame beta chains only. Entries are consolidated by CDR3 protein sequence, retaining the most common genes and DNA. The V and J calls and clone size are TCRdb's, not the authors'. A total of roughly 100,000 distinct CDR3 sequences appear in this sample, less than 15% of them only once. The ten biggest clones cover 2% to 2.5% of the sample.

Sequencing input: whole blood. The source is an adult who was a healthcare worker with PCR-confirmed SARS-CoV-2 infection or an uninfected control (not recorded which).

The nucleotides read TGTGCCAGCAGCCAAGACCCTAGCGGGGGCGAACAAGAGACCCAGTACTTC. Its coded protein is CASSQDPSGGEQETQYF. This receptor chain uses TRBV4-2 and TRBJ2-5; TRBD2 aligns with 10 central bases. CDR1 and CDR2, looked up from the germline V gene, are LGHNA and YNFKEQ. Relative to germline, V is missing 0 bases and J is missing 2 bases, with 6 bases of the junction outside any gene match. CDR3 length: 17 amino acids, cysteine to phenylalanine. CDR3 DNA only is kept here, 51 bases in frame from base 1.